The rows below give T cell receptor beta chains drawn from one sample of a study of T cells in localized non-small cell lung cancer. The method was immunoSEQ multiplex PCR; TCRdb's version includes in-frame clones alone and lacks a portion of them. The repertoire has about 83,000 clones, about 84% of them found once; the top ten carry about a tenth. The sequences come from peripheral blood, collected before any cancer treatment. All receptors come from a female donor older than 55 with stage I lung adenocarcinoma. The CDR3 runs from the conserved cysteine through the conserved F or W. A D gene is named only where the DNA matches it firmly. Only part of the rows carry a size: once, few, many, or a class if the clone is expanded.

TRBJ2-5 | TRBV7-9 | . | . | TGTGCCAGCAGCTCAAGTATGGCCCAGTACTTC | CASSSSMAQYF
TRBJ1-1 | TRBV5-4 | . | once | TGTGCCAGCAGCCTATCAAGGACCACTGAAGCTTTCTTT | CASSLSRTTEAFF
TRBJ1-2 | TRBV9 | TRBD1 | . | TGTGCCAGCAGCGTCTCCTCGACAGGGGAGGCTGGCTACACCTTC | CASSVSSTGEAGYTF
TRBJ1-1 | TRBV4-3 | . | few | TGCGCCAGCAGCCAAGATTACGACAGCTCGGAGAACACTGAAGCTTTCTTT | CASSQDYDSSENTEAFF
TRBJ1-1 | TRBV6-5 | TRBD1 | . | TGTGCCAGCAGTCCCGGGACAGGGCTCCCCACTGAAGCTTTCTTT | CASSPGTGLPTEAFF
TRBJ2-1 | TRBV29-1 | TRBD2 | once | TGCAGCGTTGAGGGCGGGAGCGGGAATGAGCAGTTCTTC | CSVEGGSGNEQFF
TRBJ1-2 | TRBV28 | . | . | TGTGCCAGCAGTTTATCGGGGGGTGTCTATGGCTACACCTTC | CASSLSGGVYGYTF
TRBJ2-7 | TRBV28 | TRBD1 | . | TGTGCCAGCTACTCAGGGGGCTCCTACGAGCAGTACTTC | CASYSGGSYEQYF
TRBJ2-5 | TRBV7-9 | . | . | TGTGCCAGCAGCTTAGCGGGGGGCGCCACAAGGACCCAGTACTTC | CASSLAGGATRTQYF
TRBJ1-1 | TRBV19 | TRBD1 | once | TGTGCCAGTAGTAAGACAGGGGATAGGTCTGAAGCTTTCTTT | CASSKTGDRSEAFF
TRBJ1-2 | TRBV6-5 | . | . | TGTGCCAGCAGCCCGCAGGATACCGGGTATGGCTACACCTTC | CASSPQDTGYGYTF
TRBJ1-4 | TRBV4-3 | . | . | TGCGCCAGCAGCCAAGATCTTGGTCCGGGCAGAGGTAATGAAAAACTGTTTTTT | CASSQDLGPGRGNEKLFF
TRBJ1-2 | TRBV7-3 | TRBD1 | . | TGTGCCAGCAGCTCCGCGACAGGGGCCTCGGGTGGCTACACCTTC | CASSSATGASGGYTF
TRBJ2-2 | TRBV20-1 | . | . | TGCAGTGCTCCAAACACCGGGGAGCTGTTTTTT | CSAPNTGELFF
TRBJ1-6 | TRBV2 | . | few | TGTGCCAGCAGTGAAAGAGGGATTTCCAATTCACCCCTCCACTTT | CASSERGISNSPLHF
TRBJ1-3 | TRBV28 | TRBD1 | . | TGTGCCAGCAGTCTCTTGCGGGACAGGGGGCCCTTGGGCCACACCATATATTTT | CASSLLRDRGPLGHTIYF
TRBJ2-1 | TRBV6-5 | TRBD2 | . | TGTGCCAGCAGTTCCACGGTGGGACTATACAATGAGCAGTTCTTC | CASSSTVGLYNEQFF
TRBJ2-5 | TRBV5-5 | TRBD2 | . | TGTGCCAGCAATCCCCGGGGGGGCCAATTAGTAGAGACCCAGTACTTC | CASNPRGGQLVETQYF
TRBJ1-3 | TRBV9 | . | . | TGTGCCAGCAGCGTAGAGATGGGACAAGCTGGAAACACCATATATTTT | CASSVEMGQAGNTIYF
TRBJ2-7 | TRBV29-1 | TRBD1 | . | TGCAGCGTTCAATTCGGGACAGGGAGGGGTAACGAGCAGTACTTC | CSVQFGTGRGNEQYF
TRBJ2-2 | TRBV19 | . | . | TGTGCCAGTAGTATAGAATCCGGGAGCACCGGGGAGCTGTTTTTT | CASSIESGSTGELFF
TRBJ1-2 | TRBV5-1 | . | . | TGCGCCAGCAGCTTGGAGGCCCAGGGGAACTATGGCTACACCTTC | CASSLEAQGNYGYTF
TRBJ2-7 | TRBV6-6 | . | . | TGTGCCAGCAGTTATCAAGGGACCAGGTACGAGCAGTACTTC | CASSYQGTRYEQYF
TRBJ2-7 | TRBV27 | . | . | TGTGCCAGCAGTCCGACGACAACGAACAGCGCCTACGAGCAGTACTTC | CASSPTTTNSAYEQYF
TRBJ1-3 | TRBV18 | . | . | TGTGCCAGCTCACCACTAAAATCCTCTGGAAACACCATATATTTT | CASSPLKSSGNTIYF
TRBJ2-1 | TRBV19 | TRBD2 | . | TGTGCCAGTAGTACCTTGCTGACTAGCGGGACGCTCTACAATGAGCAGTTCTTC | CASSTLLTSGTLYNEQFF
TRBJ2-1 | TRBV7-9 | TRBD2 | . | TGTGCCAGCAGCGTGGGACTAGACAATGAGCAGTTCTTC | CASSVGLDNEQFF
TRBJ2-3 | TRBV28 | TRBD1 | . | TGTGCCAGCAGGATCACCAGGGGGCATTCAGATACGCAGTATTTT | CASRITRGHSDTQYF
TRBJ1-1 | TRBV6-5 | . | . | TGTGCCAGCAGGGATGGGGGGACTGAAGCTTTCTTT | CASRDGGTEAFF
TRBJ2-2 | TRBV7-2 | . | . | TGTGCCAGCAGCTTAGGAGTCCTTCGCACCACCGGGGAGCTGTTTTTT | CASSLGVLRTTGELFF
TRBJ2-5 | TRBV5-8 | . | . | TGTGCCACCCAAGATGACGACAAAGAGACCCAGTACTTC | CATQDDDKETQYF